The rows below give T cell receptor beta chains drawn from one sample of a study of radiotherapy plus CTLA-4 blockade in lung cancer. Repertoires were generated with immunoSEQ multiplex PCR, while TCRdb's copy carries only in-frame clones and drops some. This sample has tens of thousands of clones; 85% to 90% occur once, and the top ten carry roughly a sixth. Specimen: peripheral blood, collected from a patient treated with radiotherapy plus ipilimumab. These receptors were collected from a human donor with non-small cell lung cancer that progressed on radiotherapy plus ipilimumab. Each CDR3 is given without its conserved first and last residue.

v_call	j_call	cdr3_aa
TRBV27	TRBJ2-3	ASSLGRGGTDTQY
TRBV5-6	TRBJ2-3	ASSLAGPRLAGTDTQY
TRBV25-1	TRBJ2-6	ASSEWGGPGANVLT
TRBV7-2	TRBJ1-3	ASSLNPGSHTIY
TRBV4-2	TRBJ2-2	ASSQVPPGELF
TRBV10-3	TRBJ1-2	AISEFLGSYGYT
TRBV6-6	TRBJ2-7	ASNRGLSYEQY
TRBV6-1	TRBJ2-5	ASSENRVQETQY
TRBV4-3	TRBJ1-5	ASSQVVGWDQPQH
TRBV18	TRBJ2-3	ASSSGTGSTDTQY
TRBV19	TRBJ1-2	ATSDQADYGYT
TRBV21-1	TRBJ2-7	ASSKGDRGPMGSSGRAYEQY
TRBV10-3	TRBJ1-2	AISEGAGNYGYT
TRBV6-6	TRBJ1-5	ASSSQGASNQPQH
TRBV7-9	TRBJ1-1	ASSLTGTEAF
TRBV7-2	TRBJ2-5	ASSPTGETQY
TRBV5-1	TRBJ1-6	ASSLGQGVSNSPLH
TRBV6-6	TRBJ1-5	ASSRDRVADQPQH
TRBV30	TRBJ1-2	AWRVINYGYT
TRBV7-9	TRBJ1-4	ASSRTENEKLF
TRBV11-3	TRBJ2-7	ASSRPGLADEQY
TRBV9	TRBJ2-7	ASSPRPTSSYEQY
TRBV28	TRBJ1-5	ASRRDRRNNQPQH
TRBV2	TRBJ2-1	ASRMDRGRGNSEQF
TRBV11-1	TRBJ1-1	ASSLSWLGTEAF
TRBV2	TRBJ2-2	ASILGTHGELF
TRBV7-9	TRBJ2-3	ASSGLGGSTDTQY
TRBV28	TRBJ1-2	ASSQGLLGYGYT
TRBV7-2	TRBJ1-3	ASSLAGASGNTIY
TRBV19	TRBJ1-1	ASSTSLGQGNTEAF
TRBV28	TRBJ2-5	ASSLPGQVREQY
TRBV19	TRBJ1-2	ASSTSGPSYGYT
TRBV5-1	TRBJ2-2	ASSLGENTGELF
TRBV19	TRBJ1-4	ASSIQGTEKLF
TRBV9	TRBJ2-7	ASSVEDTFYEQY
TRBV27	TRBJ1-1	ASSLTGDMNTEAF
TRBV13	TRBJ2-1	ASSPRTSGVSSYNEQF
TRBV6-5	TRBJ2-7	ASRITGGGGEQY
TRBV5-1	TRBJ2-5	ASSLLGGPQETQY
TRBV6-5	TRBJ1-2	ASRSPGGGYGYT
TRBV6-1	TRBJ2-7	ASSEAVGTYSYEQY
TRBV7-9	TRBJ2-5	ASSPRDGIQETQY
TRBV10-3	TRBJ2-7	AISRGSYEQY
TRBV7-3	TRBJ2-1	ASSAGVLAGDEQF
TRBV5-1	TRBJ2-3	ASSRGTDTQY
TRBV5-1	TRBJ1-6	ASSLAGANAGNSPLH
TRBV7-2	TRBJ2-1	ASSPPGPTFSNEQF
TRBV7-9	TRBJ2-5	ASSLPRVGARTETQY
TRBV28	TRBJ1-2	ASRPTSNYGYT
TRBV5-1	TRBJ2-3	ASSPRTSQPTDTQY
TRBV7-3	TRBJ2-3	ASSLMLAGGPATQY
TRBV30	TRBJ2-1	AWSVGGNNEQF
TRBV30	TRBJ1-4	AWSQGSKAKLF
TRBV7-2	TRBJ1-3	ASSPRTGSGNTIY
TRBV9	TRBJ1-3	ASSVEDSGNTIY
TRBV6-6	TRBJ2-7	ASSSRDYPYEQY